The sequence of this T cell receptor (beta chain) was determined in a study of response to subunit inactivated influenza vaccine. Study-wide points: Each seasonal flu vaccination may recruit only limited new T cells, authors suggested.

At least ten counts were recorded for this clonotype. Its antigen is unknown. Germline V gene sequence: CDR1 DFQATT, CDR2 SNEGSKA (reference sequence). Trimming removed 5 bases at V and 3 bases at J, with 17 bases between. The length of the CDR3 is 14 residues. One entry per CDR3 protein, called by TCRdb with MiXCR from the RT-PCR reads. The data contain approximately 480,000 distinct CDR3 sequences, about 10% of them singletons. The sequencing here drew on PBMCs from blood, taken 45 days after vaccination. The sequence came from a man in his fifties who received an inactivated influenza vaccine. V usage is TRBV20-1 and J usage is TRBJ2-7, with a tentative D call TRBD2 (5 bases). CDR3 region: CSAFRLAGSYEQYF. CDR3 in DNA: TGCAGTGCTTTCCGTCTAGCTGGAAGCTACGAGCAGTACTTC.